This entry is about one TCR beta chain. This record comes from a study of control samples from healthy donors and cancer patients. Measured with immunoSEQ multiplex PCR; TCRdb has only the in-frame clones, and not every one. The table records 150,000 to 200,000 clones, about 93% of them present only once. With 10 bases removed from V and 4 bases from J, the gap between germline ends came to 19 bases. Per the germline V gene, CDR1 is SNHLY and CDR2 is FYNNEI. The CDR3 runs to 14 residues. The sequencing sample was made of blood. This TCR came from a man between 18 and 35 years old in good health. The V call is TRBV2, the J call TRBJ1-1; unclear D gene. The CDR3 DNA reads as TGTGCCACCTTAAAATTGACCCGAGGCACTGAAGCTTTCTTT. It is translated as CATLKLTRGTEAFF.